This T cell receptor (beta chain) was sequenced for a study of yellow fever vaccine responses in identical twins. With respect to this clonotype: Its antigen is unidentified.

Trimming took 0 bases from V and 4 from J, leaving 7 bases between them. The CDR3 runs 14 residues. Per the germline V gene, CDR1 is SNHLY and CDR2 is FYNNEI. MiXCR, applied by TCRdb to the RT-PCR reads, yields one record per CDR3 protein. The data show about 19,000 distinct CDR3 sequences, roughly 78% seen once. Study findings and constraints: Each twin's T cell response to the vaccine was reported to look partly convergent and partly personalized.

The sample in question was T cells from blood (PBMCs), unsorted or a sorted subset (not recorded which), obtained before or after yellow fever vaccination (not recorded which). The J gene is TRBJ2-1, the V gene TRBV2, with D possibly being TRBD2 (6 bases). The source is a woman under 30 who received the yellow fever vaccine. The CDR3 coding sequence is TGTGCCAGCAGTGAAGCGGGAGGATACAATGAGCAGTTCTTC. Encoded protein: CASSEAGGYNEQFF.